These 31 T cell receptor beta chains originate from one sample sequenced in a study of neoadjuvant anti-PD-1 for oral cavity cancer. Some clones are missing from TCRdb's copy, which holds only in-frame ones; the method was immunoSEQ multiplex PCR. The sample contains around 12,000 clones, around three fifths of which appear only once. This sample comprised tumor tissue, obtained before nivolumab (anti-PD-1) treatment. These TCRs come from a person aged 35 to 85 with oral cavity squamous cell carcinoma.

V and J are TRBV6-6 and TRBJ1-1; the D gene is possibly TRBD1 (6 bases). CDR1 is MNHNY, CDR2 SVGAGI, per germline (reference sequence). CDR3 length equals 14 residues. The germline V and J ends were trimmed by 4 bases and 0 bases, with 9 bases remaining between them. For the CDR3, the DNA is TGTGCCAGCAGTTTCGGGACACTGAACACTGAAGCTTTCTTT. This sequence encodes CASSFGTLNTEAFF.

This chain connects TRBV9 to TRBJ2-2; TRBD2 aligns across 13 bases. Germline loops: CDR1 SGDLS, CDR2 YYNGEE. Trimming at V came to 3 bases and at J to 5 bases, leaving 10 bases not matched to a gene. This CDR3 region has 18 residues. CDR3 nucleotide sequence: TGTGCCAGCAGCGCTGATCGGACTAGCGGGAGAGTAACCGGGGAGCTGTTTTTT. Translated: CASSADRTSGRVTGELFF.

This clone is labeled medium-sized (0.01 to 0.1%). CDR3 DNA: TGTGCCCAAGGACGGGGCCTAGACTACGAGCAGTACTTC. This codes for CAQGRGLDYEQYF. J is TRBJ2-7 and V is TRBV30; D possibly uses TRBD1 or TRBD2 (5 bases each). CDR1 GTSNPN and CDR2 SVGIG come from the germline V gene (reference sequence). V dropped 8 bases and J dropped 3 bases, with 17 bases sitting between them. This CDR3 comprises 13 residues. The variable domain in full, with the rest retrieved from reference TRBV30 and TRBJ2-7, is SQTIHQWPATLVQPVGSPLSLECTVEGTSNPNLYWYRQAAGRGLQLLFYSVGIGQISSEVPQNLSASRPQDRQFILSSKKLLLSDSGFYLCAQGRGLDYEQYFGPGTRLTVT.

The table lists this clone with a few counts. This chain uses TRBV6-5 with TRBJ2-2, with D unclear. Germline assignment: CDR1 MNHEY and CDR2 SVGAGI. Trimming left V 5 bases short and J 0 bases short, with 4 bases between. This CDR3 has 13 amino acids. In nucleotides, the CDR3 is TGTGCCAGCAGTGCGCCGAACACCGGGGAGCTGTTTTTT. It is translated as CASSAPNTGELFF.

V is TRBV7-3 and J is TRBJ2-1, with 9 bases matching TRBD2. The V gene's germline CDR1 is SGHTA and CDR2 FQGTGA. Germline trimming cut 5 bases from V and 10 bases from J; bases unmatched to any gene: 12. This CDR3 region has 15 residues. The CDR3 reads CASSPSGGRADEQFF. CDR3 bases: TGTGCCAGCAGCCCCTCGGGCGGGAGGGCAGACGAGCAGTTCTTC.

This clone turned up a few times. The chain combines TRBV5-6 with TRBJ1-1, with TRBD1 identical over 9 bases. The V and J ends lost 5 bases and 4 bases, in that order; junction bases with no gene match: 3. CDR1 is SGHDT, CDR2 YYEEEE, per germline. The CDR3 totals 13 residues. CDR3 loop: CASRGTGTTEAFF. CDR3 DNA: TGTGCCAGCAGGGGGACAGGGACCACTGAAGCTTTCTTT.

The CDR3 loop reads CASSVGVGDRVRGYTF. In DNA, the CDR3 is TGTGCCAGCAGCGTAGGAGTTGGAGACAGGGTGAGGGGCTACACCTTC. The V gene is TRBV9, the J gene TRBJ1-2, with 7 bases fitting TRBD1. CDR3 length equals 16 residues. The ends lost 0 bases at V and 8 bases at J; junction bases unmatched: 13. Germline assignment: CDR1 SGDLS and CDR2 YYNGEE.

A single count supports this clone. V is TRBV19 and J is TRBJ1-1; D perhaps matches TRBD1 (6 bases). This CDR3 is 14 amino acids long. Germline-derived CDR1 and CDR2 are LNHDA and SQIVND (reference sequence). Trimming cost V 5 bases and J 2 bases, with 12 bases left between them. CDR3 sequence reads: CASSPQTGNTEAFF. CDR3 nucleotide sequence: TGTGCCAGTAGTCCACAGACAGGAAACACTGAAGCTTTCTTT.

This CDR3 is CASSLGKNTGELFF. The DNA of the CDR3 is TGTGCCAGCAGCTTAGGCAAGAACACCGGGGAGCTGTTTTTT. This chain links TRBV13 with TRBJ2-2; D not resolved. The germline V gene has CDR1 PRHDT and CDR2 FYEKMQ (reference sequence). Trimming shortened V by 0 bases and J by 1 base, and 3 bases separated the two germline ends. CDR3 size: 14 residues.

The chain links TRBV6-5 to TRBJ2-3; D is uncertain. Germline CDR1 is MNHEY and CDR2 is SVGAGI. V was cut by 0 bases and J by 0 bases, with 1 base left in between. CDR3 size: 13 residues. Here the CDR3 reads CASSYSSTDTQYF. The DNA of the CDR3 is TGTGCCAGCAGTTACTCAAGCACAGATACGCAGTATTTT.

The rearrangement uses TRBV6-5 and TRBJ2-7; TRBD1 or TRBD2 may be the D gene (5 bases each). Deletions cut 0 bases from V and 4 bases from J, with 13 bases between. This CDR3 is built from 15 residues. Germline V gene sequence: CDR1 MNHEY, CDR2 SVGAGI. CDR3 region: CASSYSIRESYEQYF. CDR3 nucleotides: TGTGCCAGCAGTTACTCGATCAGGGAGTCGTACGAGCAGTACTTC.

This chain links TRBV30 with TRBJ1-1; TRBD1 is a possible D gene (5 bases). V lost 8 bases to trimming and J lost 0 bases, with 13 bases between them. The germline V gene has CDR1 GTSNPN and CDR2 SVGIG (reference sequence). This CDR3 spans 13 amino acids. The CDR3 loop is CAAGPGMNTEAFF. The CDR3, as DNA: TGTGCCGCGGGGCCGGGGATGAACACTGAAGCTTTCTTT.

J is TRBJ2-7 and V is TRBV10-3, with 8 bases identical to TRBD2. This CDR3 is built from 13 residues. V gave up 6 bases and J gave up 4 bases; unmatched junction bases: 5. In germline, CDR1 is ENHRY, CDR2 SYGVKD. The CDR3 nucleotides read TGTGCCATCAGACTCCGGGAGGGGTACGAGCAGTACTTC. It encodes CAIRLREGYEQYF.

The chain links TRBV11-2 to TRBJ2-6; D is uncertain. CDR3 length: 14 residues. Trimming cost V 5 bases and J 1 base, with 6 bases left between them. Germline loops: CDR1 SGHAT, CDR2 FQNNGV. CDR3 in amino acids: CASSRPSGANVLTF. The CDR3 coding sequence is TGTGCCAGCAGCCGTCCTTCTGGGGCCAACGTCCTGACTTTC.

The rearrangement links TRBV7-9 to TRBJ1-5; the D is unclear. The CDR3 is 15 amino acids. Deletions cut 3 bases from V and 7 bases from J, with 16 bases between. Germline V gene data show CDR1 as SEHNR and CDR2 as FQNEAQ (reference sequence). CDR3 loop: CASSLEAQARQPQHF. The CDR3 region has the DNA TGTGCCAGCAGCTTGGAGGCCCAAGCGAGGCAGCCCCAGCATTTT.

CDR3: CASSFGQGSFRAETQYF. DNA for the CDR3: TGCGCCAGCAGCTTTGGACAGGGAAGTTTCAGGGCAGAGACCCAGTACTTC. This sequence joins TRBV5-1 and TRBJ2-5; 8 nucleotides match TRBD1. Germline CDR1 and CDR2: SGHRS and YFSETQ. The V segment lost 2 bases and the J segment 4 bases; nucleotides outside the gene matches: 13. This CDR3 comprises 17 residues.

This clone has a handful of counts. The chain employs TRBV28 and TRBJ2-7; TRBD2 matches 7 bases. CDR3 length: 12 amino acids. Germline V lookup: CDR1 MDHEN, CDR2 SYDVKM. Trimming at V came to 6 bases and at J to 9 bases, leaving 8 bases not matched to a gene. The CDR3 nucleotides read TGTGCCAGCAGCGCGGGGGTTCGGGTGCAGTACTTC. Residues: CASSAGVRVQYF.

This chain links TRBV19 with TRBJ2-5; TRBD1 agrees at 8 bases. Germline CDR1 and CDR2: LNHDA and SQIVND (reference sequence). CDR3 length: 12 amino acids. V trimming: 5 bases; J trimming: 4 bases; junction bases outside the gene matches: 0. CDR3: CASSGQGETQYF. The CDR3 coding sequence is TGTGCCAGTAGTGGACAGGGAGAGACCCAGTACTTC. Together with reference TRBV19 and TRBJ2-5, the CDR3 gives the full variable domain: DGGITQSPKYLFRKEGQNVTLSCEQNLNHDAMYWYRQDPGQGLRLIYYSQIVNDFQKGDIAEGYSVSREKKESFPLTVTSAQKNPTAFYLCASSGQGETQYFGPGTRLLVL.

V gene TRBV2 combines with J gene TRBJ2-3; 9 bases map to TRBD1. The length of the CDR3 is 17 residues. The ends lost 6 bases at V and 2 bases at J; junction bases unmatched: 12. Germline V CDR1 and CDR2: SNHLY, FYNNEI. The CDR3 reads CASSEDSLQGATDTQYF. As DNA, the CDR3 is TGTGCCAGCAGCGAGGATTCTCTACAGGGGGCCACAGATACGCAGTATTTT.

The chain links TRBV6-5 to TRBJ2-6, with D uncertain. Germline assignment: CDR1 MNHEY and CDR2 SVGAGI. Trimming removed 5 bases from V and 2 bases from J, with 10 bases in between. This CDR3 has 15 amino acids. The CDR3 loop reads CASSLGWTGANVLTF. The CDR3 DNA reads TGTGCCAGCAGTCTAGGTTGGACTGGGGCCAACGTCCTGACTTTC.

J is TRBJ2-7 and V is TRBV2; D could derive from TRBD1 or TRBD2 (6 bases each). From germline, CDR1 is SNHLY and CDR2 FYNNEI. Trimming cost V 6 bases and J 2 bases, with 14 bases left between them. This CDR3 is 14 amino acids long. For the CDR3, the DNA is TGTGCCAGCAGGGCCCGGGGGCTAACCTACGAGCAGTACTTC. As protein: CASRARGLTYEQYF.

The chain carries TRBV7-9 and TRBJ2-1; TRBD2 matches at 8 bases. From germline, CDR1 is SEHNR and CDR2 FQNEAQ (reference sequence). This CDR3 has 17 amino acids. The ends lost 3 bases at V and 5 bases at J; junction bases unmatched: 12. Written as DNA, the CDR3 is TGTGCCAGCAGCTTGATCGGGTCGCCTAGCGGGCACAATGAGCAGTTCTTC. This codes for CASSLIGSPSGHNEQFF.

This chain joins TRBV10-2 and TRBJ2-5; perhaps TRBD2 as D (5 bases). Per germline, CDR1 WSHSY and CDR2 SAAADI. The CDR3 covers 13 residues. V was pared by 6 bases and J by 2 bases, with 10 bases between. The CDR3 sequence is CASSGLNQETQYF. The CDR3 DNA sequence: TGCGCCAGCAGCGGACTTAATCAAGAGACCCAGTACTTC.

V and J are TRBV4-1 and TRBJ1-2; 7 bases map to TRBD1. Losses at the gene ends were 1 base for V and 4 bases for J; bases not matched to a gene: 0. Per germline, CDR1 MGHRA and CDR2 YSYEKL. The CDR3 spans 13 residues. Here the CDR3 DNA reads TGCGCCAGCAGCCAAGGGACAGGCTATGGCTACACCTTC. This codes for CASSQGTGYGYTF.

The rearrangement links TRBV7-2 to TRBJ2-7; TRBD1 agrees at 10 bases. The V gene's germline CDR1 is SGHTA and CDR2 FQGNSA. J was trimmed by 4 bases and V by 5 bases; bases with no gene match: 5. The CDR3 extends over 14 amino acids. The chain's CDR3 is CASSRRQGAYEQYF. CDR3 DNA: TGTGCCAGCAGCCGCAGACAGGGGGCTTACGAGCAGTACTTC.

This chain joins TRBV5-1 and TRBJ1-1, with D uncertain. Germline-derived CDR1 and CDR2 are SGHRS and YFSETQ. V lost 0 bases and J lost 3, with 9 bases in between. The length of the CDR3 is 14 residues. In nucleotides, the CDR3 is TGCGCCAGCAGCTTGGTCGCCGGGGACACTGAAGCTTTCTTT. Its protein product is CASSLVAGDTEAFF.

The V and J genes are TRBV28 and TRBJ1-4, with a weak D call TRBD1 (6 bases). V was shortened by 3 bases and J by 5 bases, with 13 bases between the two germline ends. Germline assignment: CDR1 MDHEN and CDR2 SYDVKM. The CDR3 has 15 amino acids. The CDR3, as DNA: TGTGCCAGCAGTTTTGGTTCCACAGGGAATGAAAAACTGTTTTTT. Its protein is CASSFGSTGNEKLFF. The variable domain in full, with the rest retrieved from reference TRBV28 and TRBJ1-4, is DVKVTQSSRYLVKRTGEKVFLECVQDMDHENMFWYRQDPGLGLRLIYFSYDVKMKEKGDIPEGYSVSREKKERFSLILESASTNQTSMYLCASSFGSTGNEKLFFGSGTQLSVL.

This clone was seen only a few times. The chain carries TRBV5-6 and TRBJ1-2; D gene ambiguous. V lost 3 bases and J 7 bases, leaving 22 bases between the germline ends. The germline V gene has CDR1 SGHDT and CDR2 YYEEEE. The CDR3 is 16 amino acids. CDR3 nucleotides: TGTGCCAGCAGCTGGGGTGGGGTGACTGACAAGGGTGGCTACACCTTC. Amino acids: CASSWGGVTDKGGYTF.

The chain joins TRBV9 to TRBJ2-3; a weak D match, TRBD1 (7 bases). This CDR3 has 17 amino acids. Germline V gene data show CDR1 as SGDLS and CDR2 as YYNGEE. V was trimmed by 3 bases and J by 6 bases, leaving 23 bases between them. The CDR3 sequence: CASSGLRGQGVRDTQYF. The CDR3 DNA reads as TGTGCCAGCAGCGGGCTTCGGGGGCAGGGGGTCAGGGATACGCAGTATTTT.

Within the sample, this clone is large. CDR3 residues: CASSGGQGIVHEQFF. The CDR3 DNA reads TGTGCCAGCAGCGGGGGACAGGGTATTGTCCATGAGCAGTTCTTC. The chain employs TRBV6-1 and TRBJ2-1, with 9 bases lining up with TRBD1. CDR3 length: 15 residues. Trimming at V came to 6 bases and at J to 8 bases, leaving 11 bases not matched to a gene. Germline CDR1 MNHNS, CDR2 SASEGT.

This sequence joins TRBV19 and TRBJ2-5; D perhaps matches TRBD2 (6 bases). With 3 bases removed from V and 4 bases from J, the gap between germline ends came to 9 bases. Germline assignment: CDR1 LNHDA and CDR2 SQIVND (reference sequence). The CDR3 has 13 amino acids. The CDR3 spells CASSIFSGETQYF. For the CDR3, the DNA is TGTGCCAGTAGTATCTTTAGCGGAGAGACCCAGTACTTC.